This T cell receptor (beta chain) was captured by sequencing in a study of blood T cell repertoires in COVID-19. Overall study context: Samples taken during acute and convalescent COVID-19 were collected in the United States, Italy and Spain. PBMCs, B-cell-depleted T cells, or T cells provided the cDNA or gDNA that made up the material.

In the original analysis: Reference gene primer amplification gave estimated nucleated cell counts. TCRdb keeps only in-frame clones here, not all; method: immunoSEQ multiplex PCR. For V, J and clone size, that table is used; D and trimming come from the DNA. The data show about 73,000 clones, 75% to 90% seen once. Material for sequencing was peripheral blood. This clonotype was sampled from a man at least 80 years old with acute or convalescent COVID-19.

The chain's CDR3 is CASSIQGMAGTQYF. The CDR3 DNA reads as TGTGCCAGCAGCATACAGGGGATGGCGGGGACCCAGTACTTC. This chain links TRBV5-4 with TRBJ2-5; 7 nucleotides agree with TRBD1. Looked up from germline, CDR1 is SGHNT and CDR2 is YYREEE (reference sequence). The CDR3 sequence is 14 residues long. With V trimmed by 4 bases and J by 7 bases, 10 bases remained unmatched.